This TCR beta chain was sequenced in a study of blood T cell dynamics during melanoma immunotherapy. The V gene's germline CDR1 is SEHNR and CDR2 FQNEAQ (reference sequence). The J segment lost 2 bases and the V segment lost 1 base, leaving 2 bases of the junction unmatched. The CDR3 consists of 15 residues. Sequencing was performed with immunoSEQ multiplex PCR; in TCRdb, only in-frame clones are kept and a portion is missing. The sample has approximately 15,000 clones, roughly 84% seen once. Time point of the sample: pre-treatment baseline. Sampling occurred pretreatment (T0) and at week 3 (W3), after cycle one of checkpoint blockade. Response was assessed by RECIST 1.1 at 12 weeks, except a couple of rapid progressors. Prior systemic cancer therapy, immunosuppressant use and other active malignancies excluded patients.

The source was blood, collected from a patient treated with checkpoint blockade. The chain uses TRBV7-9 and TRBJ1-2; 9 positions agree with TRBD1. The sequence derives from a human donor with melanoma. The CDR3 DNA reads TGTGCCAGCAGCTTAGACGGGACAGGGAACTATGGCTACACCTTC. Residues: CASSLDGTGNYGYTF.